This TCR beta chain appears in the sequencing data of a study of T cell repertoires in cytomegalovirus infection. Study at large: Well-studied HLA-B-restricted epitopes and recently identified HLA-C-restricted epitopes of CMV were both used in the study. CMV infection together with matching HLA type was indicated by public TCR beta signatures.

TCRdb redid the calling of the reads with MiXCR, one entry per CDR3 protein. This table holds just under 500,000 distinct CDR3 sequences, 25% to 35% found once. After removal of 4 bases from V and 3 bases from J, the junction contained 17 bases not matched to a gene. This CDR3 is 18 amino acids long. Germline values: CDR1 SEHNR, CDR2 FQNEAQ (reference sequence). This clonotype was found a few times. Its target is unknown. Findings of the study overall: Dominant in the ex vivo response were TCR beta clonotypes restricted by HLA-C and specific for CMV.

The source is a human donor in good health (CMV status not recorded). Some clones in this sample may be carry-over from other donors' samples. The material was cultured PBMCs, obtained from culture after CMV antigen stimulation. V and J are TRBV7-9 and TRBJ2-7; 8 bases line up with TRBD1. CDR3 bases: TGTGCCAGCAGCTCCTCCTCCTTAAGACAGGGGAGTTTCTACGAGCAGTACTTC. Its translation: CASSSSSLRQGSFYEQYF.